This entry lists 3 T cell receptor beta chains sequenced from one sample in a study of post-analysis software for immune sequencing data. The TCR beta cDNA libraries contained unique molecular identifiers. TCRdb re-derived calls from the PCR reads in MiXCR, one entry per CDR3 protein. The sample lists about 430,000 distinct CDR3 sequences; roughly 38% were seen once. These receptors lack a known antigen. Study findings and constraints: Relative to controls, patients had a handful of TRBV segments at higher frequency, with TRBV5-6, TRBV5-1 and TRBV20-1 among these.

The source material was blood. These receptors originate from a girl aged 2 to 9 with multiple sclerosis.

The chain recombines TRBV12-3 or TRBV12-4 with TRBJ2-5; no reliable D call. The tail of the sequence fits TRBJ2-4 better, so the J call may be wrong. This CDR3 spans 14 amino acids. This CDR3 reads CASSQGPNKNIQYF. The CDR3 region has the DNA TGTGCCAGCAGCCAAGGCCCCAACAAAAACATTCAGTACTTC.

This clonotype was seen more than once but under ten times. The CDR3 here is CASSQGDRGSEQFF. The CDR3 DNA sequence: TGTGCCAGCAGCCAAGGGGACAGGGGAAGTGAGCAGTTCTTC. The chain employs TRBV3-1 and TRBJ2-1; TRBD1 matches 10 bases. Unmatched junction bases numbered 3, after V lost 1 base and J lost 9 bases. The germline V gene encodes CDR1 LGHDT and CDR2 YNNKEL (reference sequence). This CDR3 has 14 residues.

With regard to this clonotype: One end of the junction fails to match germline, which may point to a read error. The gene calls are TRBV5-1 and TRBJ2-7, with 12 positions matching TRBD2. Germline V gene lookup returns CDR1 SGHRS and CDR2 YFSETQ. This CDR3 region has 14 residues. In nucleotides, the CDR3 is TGCGCCGGCAGCACGACTAGCGGGAGTTACGAGCAGTACTTC. Its protein is CAGSTTSGSYEQYF.